These T cell receptor beta chains were read from a single sample in a study of shared clonotypes between healthy human individuals. Profiling relied on immunoSEQ multiplex PCR, and the TCRdb table lists in-frame clones only, not all of them. The sample shows around 500,000 clones, about 85% of them seen only once. The sequenced material came from PBMCs. The receptors shown here come from a woman aged 40 to 49 in good health. Some clones in this sample may be carry-over from other donors' samples. Both conserved end residues are part of each CDR3. D genes are given only for firm matches. Where a row states a size, it is once, few, many or the class of an expanded clone; other rows omit it.

D	size	V	J	CDR3	DNA
TRBD1	-	TRBV28	TRBJ2-2	CASSITGGTGELFF	TGTGCCAGCAGTATTACAGGGGGCACCGGGGAGCTGTTTTTT
-	few	TRBV7-2	TRBJ2-7	CASSLTYGEQYF	TGTGCCAGCAGCTTAACCTACGGCGAGCAGTACTTC
-	many	TRBV28	TRBJ1-2	CASEGYQPYGYTF	TGTGCCAGCGAAGGGTACCAGCCTTATGGCTACACCTTC
TRBD1	-	TRBV4-3	TRBJ2-5	CASSQVRGQGEETQYF	TGCGCCAGCAGCCAAGTGCGGGGACAGGGGGAAGAGACCCAGTACTTC
-	once	TRBV30	TRBJ1-5	CAWTKRGSANQPQHF	TGTGCCTGGACTAAAAGGGGGTCAGCCAATCAGCCCCAGCATTTT
TRBD1	-	TRBV9	TRBJ1-3	CASSAGTGSTGNTIYF	TGTGCCAGCAGCGCCGGGACAGGGTCAACTGGAAACACCATATATTTT
-	few	TRBV6-4	TRBJ2-2	CASSAGDDTGELFF	TGTGCCAGCAGTGCGGGGGATGACACCGGGGAGCTGTTTTTT
-	-	TRBV29-1	TRBJ2-3	CSARSADTQYF	TGCAGCGCCAGGTCCGCAGATACGCAGTATTTT
-	-	TRBV28	TRBJ2-1	CASISGGGGSYNEQFF	TGTGCCAGCATCTCCGGTGGGGGCGGCTCCTACAATGAGCAGTTCTTC
-	few	TRBV29-1	TRBJ2-2	CSVGLAANTGELFF	TGCAGCGTTGGTCTCGCCGCGAACACCGGGGAGCTGTTTTTT
TRBD2	few	TRBV10-3	TRBJ2-1	CAISESGGNEQFF	TGTGCCATCAGTGAGTCCGGGGGGAATGAGCAGTTCTTC
-	-	TRBV29-1	TRBJ2-3	CSVDAGPTDTQYF	TGCAGCGTTGACGCGGGACCCACAGATACGCAGTATTTT
-	-	TRBV15	TRBJ1-4	CATSRDGVVGEKLFF	TGTGCCACCAGCAGAGATGGGGTAGTTGGTGAAAAACTGTTTTTT
-	-	TRBV28	TRBJ2-2	CASSRRDTDTGELFF	TGTGCCAGCAGTAGGAGGGACACCGACACCGGGGAGCTGTTTTTT
TRBD2	-	TRBV2	TRBJ2-1	CASKGTSAYNEQFF	TGTGCCAGCAAAGGGACTAGCGCTTACAATGAGCAGTTCTTC
-	-	TRBV4-2	TRBJ1-4	CASSQEGPTLNEKLFF	TGTGCCAGCAGCCAAGAAGGTCCAACTCTAAATGAAAAACTGTTTTTT
TRBD1	-	TRBV29-1	TRBJ2-5	CSVETGTGDQETQYF	TGCAGCGTAGAAACCGGGACAGGGGACCAAGAGACCCAGTACTTC
TRBD2	-	TRBV7-2	TRBJ2-7	CASSPGPGLAGYYEQYF	TGTGCCAGCAGCCCGGGGCCGGGACTAGCGGGGTACTACGAGCAGTACTTC
-	-	TRBV18	TRBJ1-2	CASRPTGSNYGYTF	TGTGCCAGCCGACCGACAGGTTCTAACTATGGCTACACCTTC
-	-	TRBV28	TRBJ2-1	CASSLSRRSSYNEQFF	TGTGCCAGCAGTTTATCGCGACGGAGCTCCTACAATGAGCAGTTCTTC
TRBD1	-	TRBV15	TRBJ1-4	CATSRDRGQINEKLFF	TGTGCCACCAGCAGAGATCGGGGACAGATAAATGAAAAACTGTTTTTT
-	-	TRBV14	TRBJ2-6	CASRPGGANVLTF	TGTGCCAGCCGTCCAGGAGGGGCCAACGTCCTGACTTTC
-	once	TRBV7-7	TRBJ1-4	CASSQGLNEKLFF	TGTGCTAGCAGCCAGGGACTTAATGAAAAACTGTTTTTT
-	-	TRBV19	TRBJ1-1	CASSFVTEAFF	TGTGCCAGTAGCTTCGTAACTGAAGCTTTCTTT
TRBD1	once	TRBV29-1	TRBJ1-4	CSVQGQSEKLFF	TGCAGCGTACAGGGGCAGAGTGAAAAACTGTTTTTT
TRBD1	-	TRBV18	TRBJ2-7	CASSLLRQGYEQYF	TGTGCCAGCTCGCTCCTAAGACAGGGCTACGAGCAGTACTTC
-	-	TRBV9	TRBJ2-2	CASSAGMWTANTGELFF	TGTGCCAGCAGCGCAGGAATGTGGACAGCAAACACCGGGGAGCTGTTTTTT
TRBD2	-	TRBV7-9	TRBJ2-1	CASSTGRVAGVNEQFF	TGTGCCAGCAGCACGGGTAGGGTAGCGGGAGTCAATGAGCAGTTCTTC
TRBD1	-	TRBV2	TRBJ2-7	CASSMDRGAGEQYF	TGTGCCAGCAGCATGGACAGGGGGGCGGGCGAGCAGTACTTC
TRBD2	-	TRBV5-1	TRBJ2-7	CASSEGTSGYEQYF	TGCGCCAGCAGCGAAGGGACTAGCGGATACGAGCAGTACTTC
-	-	TRBV4-2	TRBJ2-1	CASSQDGGSYNEQFF	TGTGCCAGCAGCCAAGATGGCGGGTCCTACAATGAGCAGTTCTTC
-	-	TRBV27	TRBJ1-5	CASGLVNRANQPQHF	TGTGCCAGCGGGTTAGTAAACAGAGCCAATCAGCCCCAGCATTTT
-	once	TRBV5-5	TRBJ2-7	CASSYGTGTTYEQYF	TGTGCCAGCAGCTATGGGACGGGGACCACCTACGAGCAGTACTTC
TRBD2	-	TRBV7-2	TRBJ2-1	CATSTSGVNEQFF	TGTGCCACCTCGACTAGCGGGGTAAATGAGCAGTTCTTC
-	-	TRBV9	TRBJ2-2	CASSVGGANTGELFF	TGTGCCAGCAGCGTAGGAGGGGCGAACACCGGGGAGCTGTTTTTT
-	once	TRBV5-4	TRBJ2-7	CASSLSISGYHEQYF	TGTGCCAGCAGCTTAAGTATTTCGGGGTACCACGAGCAGTACTTC
TRBD2	-	TRBV4-2	TRBJ2-2	CASSQGREKTGELFF	TGTGCCAGCAGCCAAGGGCGGGAGAAGACCGGGGAGCTGTTTTTT
TRBD1	-	TRBV7-2	TRBJ1-2	CASSLGQGRGYTF	TGTGCCAGCAGCTTGGGACAGGGACGTGGCTACACCTTC
TRBD2	few	TRBV11-3	TRBJ2-2	CASSSGRANTGELFF	TGTGCCAGCAGTAGCGGGAGGGCAAACACCGGGGAGCTGTTTTTT
-	-	TRBV15	TRBJ2-6	CATSRDQSSGANVLTF	TGTGCCACCAGCAGAGATCAGAGCTCTGGGGCCAACGTCCTGACTTTC
-	-	TRBV30	TRBJ2-7	CATGNTYEQYF	TGTGCCACAGGGAACACCTACGAGCAGTACTTC
-	-	TRBV19	TRBJ1-1	CASSIQVNTEAFF	TGTGCCAGTAGTATCCAGGTGAACACTGAAGCTTTCTTT
-	-	TRBV9	TRBJ2-5	CASSPSSGETQYF	TGTGCCAGCAGCCCGTCCAGTGGGGAGACCCAGTACTTC
-	-	TRBV27	TRBJ2-4	CASSRPEGAKNIQYF	TGTGCCAGCAGCCGCCCCGAGGGGGCCAAAAACATTCAGTACTTC
-	-	TRBV1	TRBJ2-7	CTSSQVREQYF	TGCACCAGCAGCCAAGTGAGGGAGCAGTACTTC